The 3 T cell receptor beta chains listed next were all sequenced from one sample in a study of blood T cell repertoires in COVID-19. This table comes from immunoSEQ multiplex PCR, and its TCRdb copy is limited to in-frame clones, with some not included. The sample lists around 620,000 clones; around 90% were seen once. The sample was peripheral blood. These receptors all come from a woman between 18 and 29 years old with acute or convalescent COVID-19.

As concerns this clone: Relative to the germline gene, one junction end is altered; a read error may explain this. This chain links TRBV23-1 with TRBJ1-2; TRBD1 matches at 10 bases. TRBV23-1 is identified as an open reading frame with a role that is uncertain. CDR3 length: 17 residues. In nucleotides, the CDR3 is TGCGCCCGCAGGGCCGGGACAGGGGCCAGAGCTAACTATGGCTACACCTTC. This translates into CARRAGTGARANYGYTF.

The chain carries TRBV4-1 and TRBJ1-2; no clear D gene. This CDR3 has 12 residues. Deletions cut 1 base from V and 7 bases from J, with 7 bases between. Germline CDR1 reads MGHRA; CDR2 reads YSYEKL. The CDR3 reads CASSQGGGGYTF. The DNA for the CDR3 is TGCGCCAGCAGCCAAGGTGGAGGTGGCTACACCTTC.

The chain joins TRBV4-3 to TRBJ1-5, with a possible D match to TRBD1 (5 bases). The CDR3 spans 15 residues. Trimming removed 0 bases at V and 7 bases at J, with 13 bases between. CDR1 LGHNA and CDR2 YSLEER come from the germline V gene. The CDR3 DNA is TGCGCCAGCAGCCAAGAAGAAGGGGCGCACCAGCCCCAGCATTTT. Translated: CASSQEEGAHQPQHF.